The 22 T cell receptor beta chains reported below all come from one sample, sequenced in a study of T cell responses to AZD1222 COVID-19 vaccine. Measured with immunoSEQ multiplex PCR; TCRdb has only the in-frame clones, and not every one. This table holds 110,000 or so clones, about 88% found once. This sample comprised peripheral blood, obtained on day 0 of AZD1222 vaccination. All receptors derive from an adult in good health.

V and J are TRBV11-3 and TRBJ2-7; 8 nucleotides agree with TRBD1. The CDR3 loop spans 14 amino acids. CDR1 is SGHNT and CDR2 is YENEEA in the germline V gene. V dropped 6 bases and J dropped 4; count of bases not matched to a gene: 8. CDR3 residues: CASSSGGDIYEQYF. CDR3 bases: TGTGCCAGCAGTTCAGGGGGCGATATATACGAGCAGTACTTC. Using reference TRBV11-3 and TRBJ2-7 for the parts outside the CDR3, the full variable domain is EAGVVQSPRYKIIEKKQPVAFWCNPISGHNTLYWYLQNLGQGPELLIRYENEEAVDDSQLPKDRFSAERLKGVDSTLKIQPAELGDSAVYLCASSSGGDIYEQYFGPGTRLTVT.

The sample holds a few counts of this clone. CDR3 residues: CASSPRGGYEQYF. Here the CDR3 DNA reads TGTGCCAGCTCACCAAGGGGGGGGTACGAGCAGTACTTC. V usage is TRBV18 and J usage is TRBJ2-7; D may be TRBD2 (7 bases). V was shortened by 2 bases and J by 4 bases, with 9 bases between the two germline ends. Germline values: CDR1 KGHSH, CDR2 LQKENI. The CDR3 loop spans 13 amino acids.

The chain couples TRBV27 to TRBJ2-1, with D perhaps assigned TRBD1 or TRBD2 (6 bases each). Germline assignment: CDR1 MNHEY and CDR2 SMNVEV (reference sequence). The CDR3 covers 16 residues. Trimming took off 7 bases at V and 7 bases at J, with 23 bases between the two ends. The CDR3 DNA is TGTGCCAGCACCCCCGCGGGGATGGGGGGCCAGAATGAGCAGTTCTTC. This codes for CASTPAGMGGQNEQFF.

This clone was recorded a few times. V gene TRBV19 combines with J gene TRBJ1-5; no clear D. The CDR3 has 13 amino acids. V lost 7 bases and J lost 10, with 17 bases in between. Germline CDR1 and CDR2: LNHDA and SQIVND (reference sequence). In DNA form, the CDR3 reads TGTGCCAGTACCGCCGGGAGGTCGTCACCCCAGCATTTT. Protein: CASTAGRSSPQHF.

The V call is TRBV3-1 (or the pseudogene TRBV3-2), the J call TRBJ2-5, with a possible D match to TRBD1 (6 bases). Germline V gene sequence: CDR1 LGHDT, CDR2 YNNKEL (reference sequence). The V end was cut by 5 bases, the J end by 4 bases, with 23 bases between. The CDR3 is made up of 17 amino acids. The CDR3, as DNA: TGTGCCAGCAGCACGACCCTACAGGGATGGGCCGGAGAGACCCAGTACTTC. Translated: CASSTTLQGWAGETQYF.

The gene calls are TRBV19 and TRBJ2-7; TRBD2 aligns across 9 bases. CDR3 size: 17 residues. Trimming took 5 bases from V and 0 from J; bases not matched to a gene: 11. CDR1 and CDR2 (germline): LNHDA, SQIVND (reference sequence). CDR3 sequence: CASSVVKASGDSYEQYF. As DNA, the CDR3 is TGTGCCAGTAGTGTAGTCAAGGCTAGCGGGGACTCCTACGAGCAGTACTTC. Full variable domain (rest looked up from reference TRBV19 and TRBJ2-7): DGGITQSPKYLFRKEGQNVTLSCEQNLNHDAMYWYRQDPGQGLRLIYYSQIVNDFQKGDIAEGYSVSREKKESFPLTVTSAQKNPTAFYLCASSVVKASGDSYEQYFGPGTRLTVT.

V usage is TRBV2 and J usage is TRBJ2-5; 8 bases fit TRBD2. V dropped 0 bases and J dropped 5; count of bases not matched to a gene: 5. CDR1 and CDR2 (germline): SNHLY, FYNNEI. The CDR3 contains 15 residues. The CDR3 loop is CASSEARGGMETQYF. The CDR3 DNA sequence: TGTGCCAGCAGTGAAGCTCGCGGGGGGATGGAGACCCAGTACTTC.

The rearrangement uses TRBV13 and TRBJ1-2; 8 bases align to TRBD1. Germline CDR1 PRHDT, CDR2 FYEKMQ (reference sequence). The CDR3 sequence is 14 residues long. After removal of 4 bases from V and 5 bases from J, the junction contained 6 bases not matched to a gene. CDR3 protein: CASSSSGGFYGYTF. CDR3 bases: TGTGCCAGCAGCTCTTCAGGGGGCTTTTATGGCTACACCTTC.

The chain carries TRBV6-1 and TRBJ1-4; the D is unclear. Germline CDR1 reads MNHNS; CDR2 reads SASEGT. Deletions cut 1 base from V and 13 bases from J, with 13 bases between. The CDR3 is made up of 13 amino acids. The CDR3 is CASSEGPQPGLFF. The CDR3 nucleotides read TGTGCCAGCAGTGAAGGGCCGCAGCCGGGACTGTTTTTT.

J is TRBJ1-6 and V is TRBV6-6, with D perhaps TRBD1 (5 bases). The CDR3 covers 15 residues. Germline V gives CDR1 MNHNY, CDR2 SVGAGI (reference sequence). Trimming left V 7 bases short and J 0 bases short, with 10 bases between. This CDR3 reads CASTGTSSYNSPLHF. In DNA form, the CDR3 reads TGTGCCAGCACAGGGACTAGCTCCTATAATTCACCCCTCCACTTT.

The chain joins TRBV7-6 to TRBJ2-5; D might be TRBD1 (5 bases). The CDR3 sequence is 12 residues long. V dropped 5 bases and J dropped 5 bases, with 9 bases sitting between them. CDR1 and CDR2 (germline): SGHVS, FNYEAQ. This CDR3 reads CASSPQGETQYF. In nucleotides, the CDR3 is TGTGCCAGCAGCCCCCAGGGTGAGACCCAGTACTTC.

V and J are TRBV19 and TRBJ2-1; 8 bases map to TRBD1. Germline lookup yields CDR1 LNHDA and CDR2 SQIVND (reference sequence). J gave up 5 bases and V 6 bases, and 9 bases lay outside the gene matches. The CDR3 has 15 residues. CDR3 sequence: CASRQTGALDNEQFF. In nucleotides, the CDR3 is TGTGCCAGTAGACAGACAGGGGCTTTAGACAATGAGCAGTTCTTC. Using reference TRBV19 and TRBJ2-1 for the parts outside the CDR3, the full variable domain is DGGITQSPKYLFRKEGQNVTLSCEQNLNHDAMYWYRQDPGQGLRLIYYSQIVNDFQKGDIAEGYSVSREKKESFPLTVTSAQKNPTAFYLCASRQTGALDNEQFFGPGTRLTVL.

This sequence joins TRBV29-1 and TRBJ1-2; D not certain. The CDR3 runs to 12 residues. Germline CDR1 is SQVTM and CDR2 is ANQGSEA. Trimming pared 4 bases from V and 0 bases from J, leaving 6 bases between. The chain's CDR3 is CSVVPPNYGYTF. CDR3 sequence (DNA): TGCAGCGTTGTTCCGCCTAACTATGGCTACACCTTC.

The chain uses TRBV9 and TRBJ2-7; 8 positions agree with TRBD1. Germline assignment: CDR1 SGDLS and CDR2 YYNGEE. Germline trimming cut 4 bases from V and 3 bases from J; bases unmatched to any gene: 9. This CDR3 has 15 residues. CDR3 amino acids: CASSLTTGALYEQYF. CDR3 DNA: TGTGCCAGCAGCTTAACGACAGGGGCCCTCTACGAGCAGTACTTC.

The chain joins TRBV25-1 to TRBJ1-2, with 7 bases identical to TRBD1. The CDR3 is made up of 13 amino acids. In germline, CDR1 is MGHDK, CDR2 SYGVNS. With 2 bases clipped from V and 7 bases from J, the junction kept 4 bases outside the gene matches. CDR3 nucleotides: TGTGCCAGCAGTGAACCAGGGGGTATTGGCTACACCTTC. Amino acids: CASSEPGGIGYTF.

The genes are TRBV2 and TRBJ1-2; D gene ambiguous. The ends were cut back, 6 bases at V and 6 bases at J, with 14 bases in the middle. Germline-derived CDR1 and CDR2 are SNHLY and FYNNEI. This CDR3 has 13 residues. The CDR3 DNA reads TGTGCCAGCAGACGGGCCCTCTTGGATGGCTACACCTTC. Its protein product is CASRRALLDGYTF. The entire variable domain, with the rest obtained from reference TRBV2 and TRBJ1-2, is as follows: EPEVTQTPSHQVTQMGQEVILRCVPISNHLYFYWYRQILGQKVEFLVSFYNNEISEKSEIFDDQFSVERPDGSNFTLKIRSTKLEDSAMYFCASRRALLDGYTFGSGTRLTVV.

This clone was seen once. The chain employs TRBV7-8 and TRBJ2-2, with D perhaps matching TRBD1 (5 bases). Trimming cost V 3 bases and J 4 bases, with 6 bases left between them. This CDR3 has 13 amino acids. Germline CDR1 reads SGHVS; CDR2 reads FQNEAQ. This CDR3 reads CASSFRVTGELFF. The CDR3 DNA sequence: TGTGCCAGCAGCTTCAGGGTCACCGGGGAGCTGTTTTTT.

The V and J genes are TRBV9 and TRBJ1-1; 8 nucleotides align to TRBD1. The germline gives CDR1 SGDLS, CDR2 YYNGEE. Germline trimming cut 4 bases from V and 1 base from J; bases unmatched to any gene: 6. This CDR3 is built from 15 residues. The CDR3 coding sequence is TGTGCCAGCAGCCAGGCCACAGGGGGGAACACTGAAGCTTTCTTT. It yields the protein CASSQATGGNTEAFF.

This clone was seen just once. The chain is built from TRBV9 and TRBJ2-1; D is ambiguous. Trimming shortened V by 0 bases and J by 7 bases, and 14 bases separated the two germline ends. The CDR3 totals 15 residues. Looked up from germline, CDR1 is SGDLS and CDR2 is YYNGEE. The CDR3 nucleotides read TGTGCCAGCAGCGTAGACGGCCAGCGAGCGAATGAGCAGTTCTTC. Encoded protein: CASSVDGQRANEQFF.

The chain is built from TRBV5-4 and TRBJ2-5, with D possibly TRBD2 on 5 matching bases. Germline-derived CDR1 and CDR2 are SGHNT and YYREEE (reference sequence). The CDR3 extends over 15 amino acids. The germline V and J ends were trimmed by 0 bases and 0 bases, with 9 bases remaining between them. The CDR3 DNA reads TGTGCCAGCAGCTTGGGAGGGAATAACCAAGAGACCCAGTACTTC. Protein sequence: CASSLGGNNQETQYF. Variable domain in full (rest from reference TRBV5-4 and TRBJ2-5): ETGVTQSPTHLIKTRGQQVTLRCSSQSGHNTVSWYQQALGQGPQFIFQYYREEENGRGNFPPRFSGLQFPNYSSELNVNALELDDSALYLCASSLGGNNQETQYFGPGTRLLVL.

The genes are TRBV6-5 and TRBJ2-1, with D possibly TRBD2 on 6 matching bases. CDR3 length: 13 residues. The V and J ends lost 6 bases and 4 bases respectively, with 10 bases between them. CDR1 and CDR2 (germline): MNHEY, SVGAGI. The CDR3: CASRRDSYNEQFF. The CDR3 DNA is TGTGCCAGCAGGCGGGACTCTTACAATGAGCAGTTCTTC.

The chain is built from TRBV11-2 and TRBJ1-5, with D maybe TRBD1 (6 bases). V was pared by 4 bases and J by 1 base, with 11 bases between. This CDR3 contains 15 residues. The germline V gene encodes CDR1 SGHAT and CDR2 FQNNGV. Written as DNA, the CDR3 is TGTGCCAGCAGCTCCCTTACAGGGAGCAATCAGCCCCAGCATTTT. Translation gives CASSSLTGSNQPQHF.